The 10 T cell receptor beta chains below were found in one sample sequenced in a study of shared clonotypes between healthy human individuals. Repertoires were generated with immunoSEQ multiplex PCR, while TCRdb's copy carries only in-frame clones and drops some. The repertoire holds 950,000 to 1,200,000 clones, with around three quarters as singletons. The specimen was memory CD4+ T cells from PBMCs. The subset is: CD45RA-negative fraction. These receptors all come from a man between 18 and 35 years old in good health. Some clones in this sample may be carry-over from other donors' samples.

This sequence joins TRBV7-2 and TRBJ2-1; D unclear. This CDR3 region has 15 residues. V was cut by 1 base and J by 0 bases, with 7 bases left in between. Germline CDR1 and CDR2: SGHTA and FQGNSA. Here the CDR3 reads CASSLDLGSYNEQFF. The CDR3 DNA follows: TGTGCCAGCAGCTTAGACCTCGGCTCCTACAATGAGCAGTTCTTC.

This chain links TRBV5-4 with TRBJ2-5, with TRBD1 matching 8 bases. V gave up 5 bases and J gave up 5 bases; unmatched junction bases: 8. The CDR3 totals 14 residues. Per germline, CDR1 SGHNT and CDR2 YYREEE (reference sequence). Here the CDR3 DNA reads TGTGCCAGCAGTTCGACCAGGACAGGGGAGACCCAGTACTTC. As protein: CASSSTRTGETQYF. The whole variable domain, filled in from reference TRBV5-4 and TRBJ2-5, reads ETGVTQSPTHLIKTRGQQVTLRCSSQSGHNTVSWYQQALGQGPQFIFQYYREEENGRGNFPPRFSGLQFPNYSSELNVNALELDDSALYLCASSSTRTGETQYFGPGTRLLVL.

V is TRBV5-1 and J is TRBJ1-4; TRBD1 is a possible D gene (5 bases). The V and J ends lost 4 bases and 8 bases respectively, with 12 bases between them. The CDR3 contains 13 residues. Germline V gene sequence: CDR1 SGHRS, CDR2 YFSETQ. The CDR3 loop is CASSRVGDEKLFF. CDR3 DNA: TGCGCCAGCAGCAGAGTGGGGGACGAAAAACTGTTTTTT. Supplemented by reference TRBV5-1 and TRBJ1-4, the full variable domain reads KAGVTQTPRYLIKTRGQQVTLSCSPISGHRSVSWYQQTPGQGLQFLFEYFSETQRNKGNFPGRFSGRQFSNSRSEMNVSTLELGDSALYLCASSRVGDEKLFFGSGTQLSVL.

This clone was counted between two and nine times. The chain links TRBV2 to TRBJ1-5; 7 positions agree with TRBD1. Germline trimming cut 6 bases from V and 4 bases from J; bases unmatched to any gene: 3. CDR3 length: 13 amino acids. Per germline, CDR1 SNHLY and CDR2 FYNNEI. The CDR3 loop is CASRDRVNQPQHF. In DNA, the CDR3 is TGTGCCAGCAGAGACAGGGTTAATCAGCCCCAGCATTTT.

About this clone: Other DNA sequences within the sample encode an identical CDR3. The chain joins TRBV6-5 to TRBJ2-7; D is possibly TRBD1 or TRBD2 (6 bases each). The CDR3 extends over 15 amino acids. Trimming left V 0 bases short and J 4 bases short, with 13 bases between. The germline V gene has CDR1 MNHEY and CDR2 SVGAGI. The CDR3 sequence is CASSYSGQGGYEQYF. The CDR3 DNA follows: TGTGCCAGCAGTTACTCGGGGCAAGGGGGGTACGAGCAGTACTTC.

The chain is built from TRBV5-1 and TRBJ1-1; no definite D call. The CDR3 is made up of 16 amino acids. V dropped 2 bases and J dropped 2 bases, with 16 bases sitting between them. Germline-derived CDR1 and CDR2 are SGHRS and YFSETQ. The DNA of the CDR3 is TGCGCCAGCAGCTTTCGGACTGACGGAGCCAACACTGAAGCTTTCTTT. As protein: CASSFRTDGANTEAFF.

CDR3 protein: CASSIQGVAEAFF. The CDR3 DNA is TGTGCCAGCAGTATCCAGGGAGTCGCTGAAGCTTTCTTT. The V call is TRBV28, the J call TRBJ1-1; perhaps TRBD1 as D (5 bases). CDR1 is MDHEN and CDR2 is SYDVKM in the germline V gene. The CDR3 consists of 13 residues. V gave up 5 bases and J gave up 6 bases, with 13 bases separating them. The variable domain in full, with the rest retrieved from reference TRBV28 and TRBJ1-1, is DVKVTQSSRYLVKRTGEKVFLECVQDMDHENMFWYRQDPGLGLRLIYFSYDVKMKEKGDIPEGYSVSREKKERFSLILESASTNQTSMYLCASSIQGVAEAFFGQGTRLTVV.

The gene calls are TRBV6-1 and TRBJ2-1; 13 nucleotides agree with TRBD2. J lost 0 bases, V lost 11 bases, and 4 bases had no gene match. This CDR3 spans 15 amino acids. From germline, CDR1 is MNHNS and CDR2 SASEGT. CDR3 sequence reads: CAARLAGGSYNEQFF. The CDR3 nucleotides are TGTGCCGCCCGACTAGCGGGGGGCTCCTACAATGAGCAGTTCTTC.

This clone was observed once. This chain links TRBV18 with TRBJ1-5, with D tentatively TRBD1 (6 bases). This CDR3 comprises 16 residues. Germline assignment: CDR1 KGHSH and CDR2 LQKENI. V lost 5 bases and J lost 1, with 15 bases in between. The CDR3 DNA sequence: TGTGCCAGCTCAGAAACAGGGATTGGGAGCAATCAGCCCCAGCATTTT. Protein: CASSETGIGSNQPQHF.

There are a few counts of this clone. This sample includes further DNA sequences coding for the same CDR3. CDR3 loop: CASSQPGGSYNEQFF. DNA for the CDR3: TGCGCCAGCAGCCAACCGGGCGGGTCCTACAATGAGCAGTTCTTC. J is TRBJ2-1 and V is TRBV4-1, with a tentative D call TRBD2 (5 bases). Germline-derived CDR1 and CDR2 are MGHRA and YSYEKL. The CDR3 runs 15 residues. V lost 2 bases and J lost 1, with 9 bases in between.